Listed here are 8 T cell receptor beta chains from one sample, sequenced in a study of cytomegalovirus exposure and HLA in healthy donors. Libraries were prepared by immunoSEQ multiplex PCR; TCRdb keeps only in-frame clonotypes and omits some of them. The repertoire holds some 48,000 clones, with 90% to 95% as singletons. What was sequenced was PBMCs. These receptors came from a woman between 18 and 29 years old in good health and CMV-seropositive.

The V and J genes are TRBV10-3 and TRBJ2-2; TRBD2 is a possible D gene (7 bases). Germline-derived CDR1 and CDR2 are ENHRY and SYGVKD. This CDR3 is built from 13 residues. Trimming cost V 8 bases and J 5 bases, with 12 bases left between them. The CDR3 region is CAIGGGGTGELFF. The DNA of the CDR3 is TGTGCCATCGGGGGGGGCGGGACCGGGGAGCTGTTTTTT.

The CDR3 protein is CASSDLAAAGTSGGGAYEQYF. The CDR3 DNA follows: TGTGCCAGCAGTGATTTGGCGGCGGCAGGGACTAGCGGAGGGGGGGCCTACGAGCAGTACTTC. The chain links TRBV19 to TRBJ2-7, with 11 bases that match TRBD2. The CDR3 consists of 21 residues. The germline V gene encodes CDR1 LNHDA and CDR2 SQIVND (reference sequence). V gave up 9 bases and J gave up 2 bases; unmatched junction bases: 27. Supplemented by reference TRBV19 and TRBJ2-7, the full variable domain reads DGGITQSPKYLFRKEGQNVTLSCEQNLNHDAMYWYRQDPGQGLRLIYYSQIVNDFQKGDIAEGYSVSREKKESFPLTVTSAQKNPTAFYLCASSDLAAAGTSGGGAYEQYFGPGTRLTVT.

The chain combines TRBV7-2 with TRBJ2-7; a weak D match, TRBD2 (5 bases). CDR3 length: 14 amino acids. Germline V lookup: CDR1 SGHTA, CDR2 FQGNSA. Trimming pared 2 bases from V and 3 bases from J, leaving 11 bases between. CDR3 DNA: TGTGCCAGCAGCTTAATTGGACTTAACTACGAGCAGTACTTC. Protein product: CASSLIGLNYEQYF. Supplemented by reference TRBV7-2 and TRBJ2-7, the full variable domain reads GAGVSQSPSNKVTEKGKDVELRCDPISGHTALYWYRQSLGQGLEFLIYFQGNSAPDKSGLPSDRFSAERTGGSVSTLTIQRTQQEDSAVYLCASSLIGLNYEQYFGPGTRLTVT.

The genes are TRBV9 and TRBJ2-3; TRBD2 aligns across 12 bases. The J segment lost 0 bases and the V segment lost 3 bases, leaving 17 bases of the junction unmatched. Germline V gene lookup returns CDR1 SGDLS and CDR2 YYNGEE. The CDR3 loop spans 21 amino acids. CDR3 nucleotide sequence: TGTGCCAGCAGCGCCCGAACTAAGACTAGCGGGAGATACCTTAGCACAGATACGCAGTATTTT. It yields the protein CASSARTKTSGRYLSTDTQYF.

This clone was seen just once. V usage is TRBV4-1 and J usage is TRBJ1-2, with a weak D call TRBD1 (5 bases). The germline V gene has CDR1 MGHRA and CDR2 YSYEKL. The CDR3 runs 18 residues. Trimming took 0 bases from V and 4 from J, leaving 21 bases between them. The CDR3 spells CASSQDRFWGVDGYGYTF. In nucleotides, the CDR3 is TGCGCCAGCAGCCAAGATCGGTTTTGGGGGGTGGACGGCTATGGCTACACCTTC.

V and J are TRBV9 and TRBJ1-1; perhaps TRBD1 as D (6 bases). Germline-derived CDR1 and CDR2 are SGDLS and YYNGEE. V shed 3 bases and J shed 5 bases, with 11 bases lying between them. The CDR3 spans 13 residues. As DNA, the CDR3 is TGTGCCAGCAGCGCGGGAGGGGGAACTGAAGCTTTCTTT. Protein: CASSAGGGTEAFF.

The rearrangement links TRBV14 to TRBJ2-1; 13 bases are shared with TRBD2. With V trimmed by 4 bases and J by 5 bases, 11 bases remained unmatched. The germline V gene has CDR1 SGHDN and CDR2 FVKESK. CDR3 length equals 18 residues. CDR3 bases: TGTGCCAGCAGCCTGGGACTAGCGGGATCCAGGCCCAACAATGAGCAGTTCTTC. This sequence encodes CASSLGLAGSRPNNEQFF.

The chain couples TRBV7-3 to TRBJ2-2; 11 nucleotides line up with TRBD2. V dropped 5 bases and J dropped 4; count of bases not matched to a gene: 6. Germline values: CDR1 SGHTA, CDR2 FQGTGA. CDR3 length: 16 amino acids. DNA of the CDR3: TGTGCCAGCAGCAAGACTAGCGGGGCGGGCACCGGGGAGCTGTTTTTT. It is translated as CASSKTSGAGTGELFF.